Listed below are T cell receptor beta chains from one sample, sequenced in a study of human T cells and chemical hapten exposure. TCRdb used MiXCR to reprocess the RACE reads, holding one entry per CDR3 protein. The repertoire holds tens of thousands of distinct CDR3 sequences, with about 9.4% as singletons. This material consisted of whole blood, taken in connection with sensitization to the hapten diphenylcyclopropenone (DPC). These receptors originate from a woman aged 45-65 years with alopecia areata. Some clones in this sample may be carry-over from other donors' samples. CDR3s include the opening cysteine and the closing phenylalanine or tryptophan. The order of the fields is D gene, J gene, V gene, clone size, CDR3 protein, CDR3 DNA. D genes are given only for firm matches. Clone sizes are given selectively: once, few, many, or a class where the clone is expanded.

D: -; J: TRBJ1-3; V: TRBV29-1; size: -; CDR3: CSVQDRSSGNTIYF; DNA: TGCAGCGTTCAAGACCGGAGCTCTGGAAACACCATATATTTT
D: -; J: TRBJ1-5; V: TRBV6-2/TRBV6-3; size: few; CDR3: CASSYSSSNQPQHF; DNA: TGTGCCAGCAGTTACTCGAGTAGCAATCAGCCCCAGCATTTT
D: TRBD1; J: TRBJ1-5; V: TRBV10-3; size: many; CDR3: CAISQGANQPQHF; DNA: TGTGCCATCAGTCAGGGGGCCAATCAGCCCCAGCATTTT
D: TRBD2; J: TRBJ2-7; V: TRBV7-6; size: many; CDR3: CASSPQRGPYEQYF; DNA: TGTGCCAGCAGCCCGCAGCGGGGACCCTACGAGCAGTACTTC
D: -; J: TRBJ1-2; V: TRBV27; size: -; CDR3: CASSLSTGQAFGYTF; DNA: TGTGCCAGCAGTTTATCTACGGGACAAGCATTTGGCTACACCTTC
D: -; J: TRBJ1-5; V: TRBV12-3/TRBV12-4; size: many; CDR3: CASSSFEDQPQHF; DNA: TGTGCCAGCAGTTCGTTCGAGGATCAGCCCCAGCATTTT
D: -; J: TRBJ1-5; V: TRBV19; size: many; CDR3: CASSPREDSNQPQHF; DNA: TGTGCCAGTAGCCCTAGGGAGGATAGCAATCAGCCCCAGCATTTT
D: -; J: TRBJ2-2; V: TRBV30; size: many; CDR3: CAFRVAGELFF; DNA: TGTGCTTTCCGGGTAGCCGGGGAGCTGTTTTTT
D: -; J: TRBJ2-7; V: TRBV7-9; size: many; CDR3: CASSPGTDYYEQYF; DNA: TGTGCCAGCAGCCCTGGGACGGATTACTACGAGCAGTACTTC
D: TRBD1; J: TRBJ2-7; V: TRBV2; size: -; CDR3: CASQTTGPYSYEQYF; DNA: TGTGCCAGCCAAACGACAGGGCCCTACTCCTACGAGCAGTACTTC
D: TRBD1; J: TRBJ2-5; V: TRBV4-3; size: few; CDR3: CASSQQTGGETQYF; DNA: TGCGCCAGCAGCCAACAGACAGGGGGGGAGACCCAGTACTTC
D: TRBD2; J: TRBJ2-5; V: TRBV20-1; size: many; CDR3: CSANDGGETQYF; DNA: TGCAGTGCTAACGACGGGGGGGAGACCCAGTACTTC
D: -; J: TRBJ2-1; V: TRBV11-3; size: few; CDR3: CASSKSGRVSSYNEQFF; DNA: TGTGCCAGCAGCAAGTCGGGACGCGTAAGCTCCTACAATGAGCAGTTCTTC
D: TRBD2; J: TRBJ2-2; V: TRBV3-1; size: few; CDR3: CASSPRTSGSGTGELFF; DNA: TGTGCCAGCAGCCCCCGGACTAGCGGGAGTGGTACCGGGGAGCTGTTTTTT
D: -; J: TRBJ2-1; V: TRBV7-6; size: -; CDR3: CASSLLFGRTDEQFF; DNA: TGTGCCAGCAGCTTACTTTTTGGGAGAACCGATGAGCAGTTCTTC
D: -; J: TRBJ1-5; V: TRBV3-1; size: many; CDR3: CASSQVGAQPQHF; DNA: TGTGCCAGCAGCCAAGTCGGTGCTCAGCCCCAGCATTTT
D: -; J: TRBJ2-1; V: TRBV7-8; size: many; CDR3: CASAKGSSYNEQFF; DNA: TGTGCCAGCGCTAAAGGGAGCAGCTACAATGAGCAGTTCTTC
D: -; J: TRBJ1-4; V: TRBV29-1; size: -; CDR3: CSVAGGRSNEKLFF; DNA: TGCAGCGTTGCAGGTGGCAGGTCAAATGAAAAACTGTTTTTT
D: TRBD1; J: TRBJ2-1; V: TRBV7-2; size: -; CDR3: CASSNYGTGANEQFF; DNA: TGTGCCAGCAGCAACTATGGGACAGGGGCAAATGAGCAGTTCTTC
D: -; J: TRBJ1-1; V: TRBV18; size: many; CDR3: CASSPPAAKYTEAFF; DNA: TGTGCCAGCTCACCACCGGCGGCTAAATACACTGAAGCTTTCTTT
D: -; J: TRBJ1-1; V: TRBV5-1; size: few; CDR3: CASSLEGPLNTEAFF; DNA: TGCGCCAGCAGCTTGGAGGGACCCTTGAACACTGAAGCTTTCTTT
D: TRBD1; J: TRBJ2-7; V: TRBV5-4; size: many; CDR3: CASSQGGRKTYEQYF; DNA: TGTGCCAGCAGCCAAGGGGGCCGTAAGACCTACGAGCAGTACTTC
D: -; J: TRBJ1-5; V: TRBV5-1; size: many; CDR3: CASSTDGLNQPQHF; DNA: TGCGCCAGCAGCACCGACGGTCTCAATCAGCCCCAGCATTTT
D: -; J: TRBJ2-1; V: TRBV28; size: many; CDR3: CASRGAPSYNEQFF; DNA: TGTGCCAGCCGGGGCGCTCCATCCTACAATGAGCAGTTCTTC
D: -; J: TRBJ2-3; V: TRBV7-2; size: few; CDR3: CASSSHGTHGTDTQYF; DNA: TGTGCCAGCAGCTCTCACGGGACTCATGGCACAGATACGCAGTATTTT
D: -; J: TRBJ1-6; V: TRBV20-1; size: -; CDR3: CSARSQRSSYNSPLHF; DNA: TGCAGTGCTAGGTCCCAGCGGAGCTCCTATAATTCACCCCTCCACTTT
D: TRBD1; J: TRBJ1-1; V: TRBV14; size: few; CDR3: CASSQVLVTGVNTEAFF; DNA: TGTGCCAGCAGCCAAGTTCTAGTTACAGGGGTGAACACTGAAGCTTTCTTT
D: -; J: TRBJ2-1; V: TRBV12-5; size: -; CDR3: CASGLVLGGQKDNEQFF; DNA: TGTGCTAGTGGTTTGGTATTGGGGGGACAAAAGGACAATGAGCAGTTCTTC
D: -; J: TRBJ2-1; V: TRBV6-5; size: -; CDR3: CAGSYLGSEQFF; DNA: TGTGCCGGCAGCTACTTGGGTAGCGAGCAGTTCTTC
D: -; J: TRBJ1-3; V: TRBV5-1; size: -; CDR3: CASSLGYRNTIYF; DNA: TGCGCCAGCAGCTTGGGGTATCGGAACACCATATATTTT
D: -; J: TRBJ2-1; V: TRBV12-3/TRBV12-4; size: -; CDR3: CASSQTTVTQFF; DNA: TGTGCCAGCAGTCAAACGACAGTCACGCAGTTCTTC
D: TRBD1; J: TRBJ1-5; V: TRBV20-1; size: few; CDR3: CSARRQGRGNQPQHF; DNA: TGCAGTGCTAGACGACAGGGCCGGGGCAATCAGCCCCAGCATTTT
D: TRBD1; J: TRBJ1-1; V: TRBV12-3/TRBV12-4; size: few; CDR3: CASSPGYRPGTGFSDTEAFF; DNA: TGTGCCAGCAGTCCAGGCTATCGTCCCGGGACAGGGTTTTCTGACACTGAAGCTTTCTTT
D: TRBD2; J: TRBJ2-3; V: TRBV5-1; size: many; CDR3: CASSLESGLAGADTQYF; DNA: TGCGCCAGCAGCTTGGAGTCGGGACTAGCGGGAGCAGATACGCAGTATTTT
D: TRBD2; J: TRBJ2-1; V: TRBV6-6; size: few; CDR3: CASSYELAGGFYNEQFF; DNA: TGTGCCAGCAGTTACGAACTAGCGGGAGGGTTTTACAATGAGCAGTTCTTC
D: -; J: TRBJ2-3; V: TRBV28; size: many; CDR3: CASITIRGTDTQYF; DNA: TGTGCCAGCATTACAATCAGGGGAACAGATACGCAGTATTTT
D: TRBD1; J: TRBJ2-1; V: TRBV18; size: many; CDR3: CATSLQPGQFYNEQFF; DNA: TGTGCCACCTCCCTTCAGCCGGGACAGTTCTACAATGAGCAGTTCTTC
D: -; J: TRBJ2-6; V: TRBV6-5; size: -; CDR3: CASSRGSESGANVLTF; DNA: TGTGCCAGCAGTCGAGGATCGGAATCTGGGGCCAACGTCCTGACTTTC
D: TRBD2; J: TRBJ2-5; V: TRBV28; size: -; CDR3: CASSLGGLAGFPAQYF; DNA: TGTGCCAGCAGTTTAGGGGGACTAGCGGGATTCCCAGCCCAGTACTTC
D: -; J: TRBJ1-6; V: TRBV14; size: many; CDR3: CASSQTGFSPLHF; DNA: TGTGCCAGCAGCCAAACAGGGTTTTCACCCCTCCACTTT
D: -; J: TRBJ1-1; V: TRBV12-3/TRBV12-4; size: many; CDR3: CASSLDTGWNTEAFF; DNA: TGTGCCAGCAGTTTAGACACGGGCTGGAACACTGAAGCTTTCTTT
D: TRBD2; J: TRBJ2-1; V: TRBV5-4; size: many; CDR3: CASSGSGTKYYNEQFF; DNA: TGTGCCAGCAGCGGGTCCGGGACTAAGTACTACAATGAGCAGTTCTTC
D: -; J: TRBJ1-2; V: TRBV29-1; size: many; CDR3: CSVEDLAGRGYGYTF; DNA: TGCAGCGTTGAAGATCTAGCAGGGAGGGGCTATGGCTACACCTTC
D: -; J: TRBJ1-3; V: TRBV20-1; size: medium-sized; CDR3: CSARQVSGNTIYF; DNA: TGCAGTGCGAGACAGGTCTCTGGAAACACCATATATTTT
D: TRBD1; J: TRBJ2-7; V: TRBV29-1; size: many; CDR3: CSVVTGGHEQYF; DNA: TGCAGCGTTGTGACAGGGGGTCACGAGCAGTACTTC